This T cell receptor beta chain was found in a study of blood T cell repertoires in COVID-19. Study-level information: The analysed material was cDNA or gDNA that came from T cells, B-cell-depleted T cells, or PBMCs.

Some clones are missing from TCRdb's copy, which holds only in-frame ones; the method was immunoSEQ multiplex PCR. The sample gives 100,000 to 120,000 clones, approximately 79% of which show up once; around 15% is in the top ten. The CDR3 has 14 residues. Germline loops: CDR1 SNHLY, CDR2 FYNNEI. V shed 7 bases, J shed 3 bases, and the junction held 6 bases outside the gene matches. The chain uses TRBV2 and TRBJ1-2; 9 bases map to TRBD1. The TCR originated in a woman aged 80 or over with active or convalescent COVID-19. Material for sequencing was peripheral blood. The CDR3 nucleotides are TGTGCCAGCACCCGAACAGGGGGCGACTATGGCTACACCTTC. Translation: CASTRTGGDYGYTF.